Presented here are 31 T cell receptor beta chains from one specimen sequenced in a study of cytomegalovirus exposure and HLA in healthy donors. PCR amplification relied on 60 Vbeta primers (plus 13 Jbeta primers). Only in-frame clones appear in the TCRdb table, and some are missing; sequencing was by immunoSEQ multiplex PCR. The top ten clones hold roughly 2.2% of a sample with about 110,000 clones, about 60% of them seen once. Source material: PBMCs. The source of these receptors is a woman aged 30 to 39 in good health and CMV-seronegative.

This clone was counted once. The chain joins TRBV11-3 to TRBJ2-7; 8 bases fit TRBD1. The CDR3 contains 12 residues. Germline V CDR1 and CDR2: SGHNT, YENEEA. The V and J ends lost 5 bases and 6 bases, in that order; junction bases with no gene match: 3. The chain's CDR3 is CASSMGTGEQYF. Written as DNA, the CDR3 is TGTGCCAGCAGCATGGGGACAGGCGAGCAGTACTTC.

This clone appeared once. This sequence joins TRBV7-9 and TRBJ2-5; 8 nucleotides agree with TRBD2. Per the germline V gene, CDR1 is SEHNR and CDR2 is FQNEAQ (reference sequence). CDR3 length: 14 amino acids. Losses at the gene ends were 2 bases for V and 2 bases for J; bases not matched to a gene: 1. CDR3 in DNA: TGTGCCAGCAGCTTAACTAGCGGACAAGAGACCCAGTACTTC. This codes for CASSLTSGQETQYF.

The chain employs TRBV19 and TRBJ1-1; a weak D match, TRBD1 (6 bases). Per the germline V gene, CDR1 is LNHDA and CDR2 is SQIVND (reference sequence). V was trimmed by 10 bases and J by 2 bases, leaving 20 bases between them. The CDR3 is 15 residues long. CDR3 amino acids: CATRGWAAKNTEAFF. The CDR3 DNA is TGTGCCACCAGGGGATGGGCGGCCAAAAACACTGAAGCTTTCTTT.

This clone was found a few times. The chain combines TRBV18 with TRBJ1-6; 9 bases agree with TRBD1. Germline V CDR1 and CDR2: KGHSH, LQKENI. The trim removed 5 bases at V and 6 bases at J, leaving 2 bases unmatched. This CDR3 is built from 14 residues. The CDR3 spells CASSAGQGNSPLHF. CDR3 bases: TGTGCCAGCTCAGCGGGACAGGGTAATTCACCCCTCCACTTT.

This clone has a handful of counts. The chain employs TRBV11-3 and TRBJ2-1; 7 bases match TRBD1. V trimming: 5 bases; J trimming: 5 bases; junction bases outside the gene matches: 6. This CDR3 is built from 14 residues. Germline values: CDR1 SGHNT, CDR2 YENEEA. The CDR3 coding sequence is TGTGCCAGCAGCCAGGGGACAGTGGACAATGAGCAGTTCTTC. Translation gives CASSQGTVDNEQFF. The full variable domain, in which reference TRBV11-3 and TRBJ2-1 provide the parts outside the CDR3, is EAGVVQSPRYKIIEKKQPVAFWCNPISGHNTLYWYLQNLGQGPELLIRYENEEAVDDSQLPKDRFSAERLKGVDSTLKIQPAELGDSAVYLCASSQGTVDNEQFFGPGTRLTVL.

This clone was detected once. J is TRBJ2-5 and V is TRBV28; 10 nucleotides line up with TRBD2. The CDR3 length is 15 residues. CDR1 and CDR2 (germline): MDHEN, SYDVKM. After removal of 5 bases from V and 5 bases from J, the junction contained 8 bases not matched to a gene. CDR3 DNA: TGTGCCAGCAGTCCGGTCAGCGGGAGGGTGGAGACCCAGTACTTC. Translating gives CASSPVSGRVETQYF.

The sample holds a few counts of this clone. The chain couples TRBV30 to TRBJ1-1; 7 bases align to TRBD1. The J segment lost 4 bases and the V segment lost 3 bases, leaving 5 bases of the junction unmatched. The CDR3 loop spans 13 amino acids. Germline V gene data show CDR1 as GTSNPN and CDR2 as SVGIG (reference sequence). CDR3 coding DNA: TGTGCCTGGAGGACAGGGTATTTCACTGAAGCTTTCTTT. Residues: CAWRTGYFTEAFF.

This clone was detected only a few times. The J gene is TRBJ1-1, the V gene TRBV19, with TRBD1 matching over 8 bases. Germline V lookup: CDR1 LNHDA, CDR2 SQIVND (reference sequence). This CDR3 contains 12 residues. V dropped 0 bases and J dropped 10; count of bases not matched to a gene: 1. The CDR3 here is CASSIDQGAAFF. In DNA form, the CDR3 reads TGTGCCAGTAGTATAGACCAGGGGGCAGCTTTCTTT.

This rearrangement joins TRBV29-1 to TRBJ2-3; TRBD2 matches 12 bases. The V gene end was trimmed by 3 bases and the J gene end by 5 bases; junction bases not matched to a gene: 0. This CDR3 is 13 amino acids long. CDR1 is SQVTM, CDR2 ANQGSEA, per germline. The CDR3 DNA reads as TGCAGCGTTGAGACTAGCGGGGGAGATACGCAGTATTTT. Protein product: CSVETSGGDTQYF.

This rearrangement joins TRBV28 to TRBJ1-5, with a possible D match to TRBD1 (6 bases). The CDR3 covers 14 residues. Germline CDR1 reads MDHEN; CDR2 reads SYDVKM. V was cut by 5 bases and J by 7 bases, with 15 bases left in between. CDR3 in amino acids: CASSPAGDIQPQHF. CDR3 DNA sequence: TGTGCCAGCAGTCCGGCAGGGGACATCCAGCCCCAGCATTTT. Drawing the rest from reference TRBV28 and TRBJ1-5, the complete variable domain is DVKVTQSSRYLVKRTGEKVFLECVQDMDHENMFWYRQDPGLGLRLIYFSYDVKMKEKGDIPEGYSVSREKKERFSLILESASTNQTSMYLCASSPAGDIQPQHFGDGTRLSIL.

The chain links TRBV6-6 to TRBJ2-5; D call uncertain. The CDR3 is 15 residues long. The germline V and J ends were trimmed by 2 bases and 0 bases, with 10 bases remaining between them. Per the germline V gene, CDR1 is MNHNY and CDR2 is SVGAGI (reference sequence). CDR3 nucleotides: TGTGCCAGCAGTTACCTGGGCAGCAACCAAGAGACCCAGTACTTC. Its translation: CASSYLGSNQETQYF.

The V gene is TRBV7-8, the J gene TRBJ1-5; 9 bases are shared with TRBD1. In germline, CDR1 is SGHVS, CDR2 FQNEAQ. The CDR3 runs to 15 residues. Trimming removed 2 bases from V and 5 bases from J; junction bases left unmatched: 4. CDR3 in DNA: TGTGCCAGCAGCTTACGGGACAGGGAGTATCAGCCCCAGCATTTT. It codes for CASSLRDREYQPQHF.

This chain links TRBV9 with TRBJ2-7; 10 positions match TRBD2. V was clipped by 4 bases and J by 4 bases; unmatched bases: 8. The CDR3 is made up of 15 amino acids. Germline CDR1 is SGDLS and CDR2 is YYNGEE. The CDR3 spells CASSPSPTSGYEQYF. DNA for the CDR3: TGTGCCAGCAGCCCGTCCCCGACTAGCGGGTACGAGCAGTACTTC.

The rearrangement uses TRBV7-9 and TRBJ1-1; D is uncertain. V lost 2 bases, J lost 1 base, and 8 bases lay in between. Germline CDR1 reads SEHNR; CDR2 reads FQNEAQ (reference sequence). The CDR3 consists of 14 residues. CDR3 region: CASSLIAGNTEAFF. The CDR3 DNA follows: TGTGCCAGCAGCTTAATCGCAGGGAACACTGAAGCTTTCTTT.

This chain joins TRBV18 and TRBJ2-7; possible D gene TRBD1, 6 bases. Germline CDR1 is KGHSH and CDR2 is LQKENI. The CDR3 runs 15 residues. Trimming removed 3 bases from V and 0 bases from J, with 12 bases in between. CDR3 DNA sequence: TGTGCCAGCTCACCGGGGGCAGAAAGCTCCTACGAGCAGTACTTC. It specifies CASSPGAESSYEQYF.

The genes are TRBV20-1 and TRBJ1-1; 8 nucleotides line up with TRBD1. This CDR3 is 9 amino acids long. The V and J ends lost 6 bases and 10 bases, in that order; junction bases with no gene match: 1. Germline CDR1 is DFQATT and CDR2 is SNEGSKA (reference sequence). CDR3 loop: CSAGTGAFF. The CDR3 coding sequence is TGCAGTGCCGGGACAGGAGCTTTCTTT.

The V gene is TRBV18, the J gene TRBJ2-7; TRBD2 agrees at 7 bases. The CDR3 loop spans 14 amino acids. The V segment lost 6 bases and the J segment 6 bases; nucleotides outside the gene matches: 11. Per germline, CDR1 KGHSH and CDR2 LQKENI. The CDR3 DNA sequence: TGTGCCAGCTCCTCCGGGGAGGGATACGGCGAGCAGTACTTC. Its protein product is CASSSGEGYGEQYF.

This rearrangement joins TRBV4-1 to TRBJ1-5, with D possibly being TRBD1 (6 bases). The CDR3 covers 15 residues. V was cut by 4 bases and J by 7 bases, with 17 bases left in between. Per the germline V gene, CDR1 is MGHRA and CDR2 is YSYEKL. DNA for the CDR3: TGCGCCAGCAGCCTAATACAGGGCCGGGGACAGCCCCAGCATTTT. Amino acids: CASSLIQGRGQPQHF.

This chain connects TRBV5-1 to TRBJ1-2, with D hard to call. The CDR3 sequence is 14 residues long. Germline CDR1 reads SGHRS; CDR2 reads YFSETQ. Trimming took off 4 bases at V and 3 bases at J, with 13 bases between the two ends. Here the CDR3 reads CASSPMGEYYGYTF. CDR3 bases: TGCGCCAGCAGCCCAATGGGCGAGTACTATGGCTACACCTTC. The full variable domain, rest sourced from reference TRBV5-1 and TRBJ1-2, is KAGVTQTPRYLIKTRGQQVTLSCSPISGHRSVSWYQQTPGQGLQFLFEYFSETQRNKGNFPGRFSGRQFSNSRSEMNVSTLELGDSALYLCASSPMGEYYGYTFGSGTRLTVV.

The V and J genes are TRBV7-8 and TRBJ2-7, with no clear D. Trimming cost V 6 bases and J 3 bases, with 6 bases left between them. Germline loops: CDR1 SGHVS, CDR2 FQNEAQ. The CDR3 contains 11 residues. CDR3 residues: CASSTYYEQYF. CDR3 sequence (DNA): TGTGCCAGCAGTACCTACTACGAGCAGTACTTC.

In this sample, this clone turned up a few times. The chain is built from TRBV4-1 and TRBJ1-1; D is perhaps TRBD1 (6 bases). Trimming took 0 bases from V and 4 from J, leaving 12 bases between them. Germline-derived CDR1 and CDR2 are MGHRA and YSYEKL. The CDR3 runs 15 residues. The CDR3 here is CASSQDRTGPTEAFF. The CDR3 nucleotides are TGCGCCAGCAGCCAAGATCGAACAGGGCCCACTGAAGCTTTCTTT.

The chain combines TRBV11-3 with TRBJ2-3; TRBD2 agrees at 10 bases. The CDR3 is made up of 18 amino acids. The trim removed 5 bases at V and 2 bases at J, leaving 13 bases unmatched. Per germline, CDR1 SGHNT and CDR2 YENEEA. CDR3 bases: TGTGCCAGCAGCCTCCGGTATAGCGGGAGGACCAACACAGATACGCAGTATTTT. As protein: CASSLRYSGRTNTDTQYF.

J is TRBJ2-2 and V is TRBV7-9, with a weak D call TRBD2 (7 bases). Per the germline V gene, CDR1 is SEHNR and CDR2 is FQNEAQ (reference sequence). There are 14 residues in the CDR3. V was pared by 5 bases and J by 4 bases, with 11 bases between. CDR3 DNA sequence: TGTGCCAGCAGCCGCGGGGGCCTCACCGGGGAGCTGTTTTTT. Translating gives CASSRGGLTGELFF.

This clone has a single count. The chain links TRBV28 to TRBJ1-5; TRBD1 might be the D (5 bases). The CDR3 consists of 14 residues. V was clipped by 4 bases and J by 4 bases, with 11 bases between them. The germline V gene has CDR1 MDHEN and CDR2 SYDVKM. CDR3 sequence (DNA): TGTGCCAGCAGTTCCCTCGCAGGGAATCAGCCCCAGCATTTT. Translating it yields CASSSLAGNQPQHF. Variable domain in full (rest from reference TRBV28 and TRBJ1-5): DVKVTQSSRYLVKRTGEKVFLECVQDMDHENMFWYRQDPGLGLRLIYFSYDVKMKEKGDIPEGYSVSREKKERFSLILESASTNQTSMYLCASSSLAGNQPQHFGDGTRLSIL.

The gene calls are TRBV9 and TRBJ1-2; D not resolved. Germline assignment: CDR1 SGDLS and CDR2 YYNGEE. Trimming shortened V by 0 bases and J by 2 bases, and 8 bases separated the two germline ends. There are 14 residues in the CDR3. CDR3 sequence: CASSVGRENYGYTF. The CDR3 DNA sequence: TGTGCCAGCAGCGTAGGACGGGAGAACTATGGCTACACCTTC.

The V and J genes are TRBV5-1 and TRBJ1-4, with 7 bases identical to TRBD1. With 4 bases clipped from V and 2 bases from J, the junction kept 5 bases outside the gene matches. Germline CDR1 SGHRS, CDR2 YFSETQ. This CDR3 is built from 15 residues. The CDR3 DNA reads TGCGCCAGCAGCAAGGACAGGACTACTAATGAAAAACTGTTTTTT. Translating gives CASSKDRTTNEKLFF.

The chain uses TRBV30 and TRBJ2-7, with 8 bases aligning to TRBD1. The CDR3 sequence is 14 residues long. Germline CDR1 is GTSNPN and CDR2 is SVGIG (reference sequence). V lost 5 bases to trimming and J lost 4 bases; unmatched junction nucleotides: 10. CDR3 protein: CAWEPGTGLYEQYF. The CDR3 bases are TGTGCCTGGGAACCCGGGACAGGACTATACGAGCAGTACTTC.

This chain uses TRBV10-3 with TRBJ1-1; a weak D match, TRBD1 (6 bases). The germline V and J ends were trimmed by 6 bases and 2 bases, with 13 bases remaining between them. CDR1 and CDR2 (germline): ENHRY, SYGVKD. The CDR3 loop spans 14 amino acids. The CDR3 protein is CAISSQGLNTEAFF. CDR3 sequence (DNA): TGTGCCATCAGCTCACAGGGCCTAAACACTGAAGCTTTCTTT.

The V call is TRBV6-5, the J call TRBJ1-2; the D is unclear. This CDR3 has 13 residues. V lost 6 bases and J lost 2, with 10 bases in between. Germline-derived CDR1 and CDR2 are MNHEY and SVGAGI. CDR3 sequence: CASRTAGNYGYTF. DNA for the CDR3: TGTGCCAGCAGAACGGCGGGAAACTATGGCTACACCTTC.

This sequence joins TRBV2 and TRBJ2-2; D perhaps matches TRBD2 (5 bases). With 7 bases removed from V and 1 base from J, the gap between germline ends came to 7 bases. The CDR3 totals 13 residues. Germline V gene sequence: CDR1 SNHLY, CDR2 FYNNEI. CDR3 residues: CASTRENTGELFF. As DNA, the CDR3 is TGTGCCAGCACGAGGGAGAACACCGGGGAGCTGTTTTTT.

The sample holds a few counts of this clone. The V call is TRBV11-2, the J call TRBJ2-7, with TRBD2 matching 10 bases. There are 14 residues in the CDR3. Germline lookup yields CDR1 SGHAT and CDR2 FQNNGV. V lost 5 bases and J lost 7; bases outside the gene matches: 8. CDR3 sequence reads: CASSPGPSGREQYF. In DNA form, the CDR3 reads TGTGCCAGCAGCCCTGGACCTAGCGGGAGAGAGCAGTACTTC.